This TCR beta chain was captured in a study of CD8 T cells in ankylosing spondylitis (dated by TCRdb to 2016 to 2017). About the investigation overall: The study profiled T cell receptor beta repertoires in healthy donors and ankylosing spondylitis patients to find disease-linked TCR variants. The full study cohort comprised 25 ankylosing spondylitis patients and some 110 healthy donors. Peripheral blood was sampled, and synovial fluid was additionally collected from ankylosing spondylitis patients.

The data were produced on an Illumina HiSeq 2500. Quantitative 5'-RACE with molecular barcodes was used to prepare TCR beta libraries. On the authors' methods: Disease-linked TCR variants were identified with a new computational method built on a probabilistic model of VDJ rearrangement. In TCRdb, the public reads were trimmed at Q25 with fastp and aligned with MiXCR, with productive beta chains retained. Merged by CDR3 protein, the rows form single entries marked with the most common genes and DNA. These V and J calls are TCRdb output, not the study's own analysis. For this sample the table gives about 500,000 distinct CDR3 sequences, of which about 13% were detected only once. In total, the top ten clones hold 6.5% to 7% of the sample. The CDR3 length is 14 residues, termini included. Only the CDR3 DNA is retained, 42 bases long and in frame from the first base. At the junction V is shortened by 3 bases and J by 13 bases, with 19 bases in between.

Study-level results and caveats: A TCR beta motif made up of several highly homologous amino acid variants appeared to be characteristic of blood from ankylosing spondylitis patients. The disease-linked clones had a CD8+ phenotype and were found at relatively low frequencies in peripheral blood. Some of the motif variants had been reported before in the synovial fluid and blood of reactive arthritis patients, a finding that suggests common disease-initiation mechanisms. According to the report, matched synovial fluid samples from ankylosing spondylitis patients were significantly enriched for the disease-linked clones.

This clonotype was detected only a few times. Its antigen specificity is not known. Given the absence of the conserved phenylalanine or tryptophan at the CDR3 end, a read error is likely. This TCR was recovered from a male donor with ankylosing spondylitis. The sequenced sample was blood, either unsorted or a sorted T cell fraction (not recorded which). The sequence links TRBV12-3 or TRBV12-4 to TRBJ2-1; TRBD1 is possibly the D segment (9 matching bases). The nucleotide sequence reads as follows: TGTGCCAGCAGTTTGGGTGCGGGGGGACAGGGCCAGTTCCTC. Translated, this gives CASSLGAGGQGQFL.